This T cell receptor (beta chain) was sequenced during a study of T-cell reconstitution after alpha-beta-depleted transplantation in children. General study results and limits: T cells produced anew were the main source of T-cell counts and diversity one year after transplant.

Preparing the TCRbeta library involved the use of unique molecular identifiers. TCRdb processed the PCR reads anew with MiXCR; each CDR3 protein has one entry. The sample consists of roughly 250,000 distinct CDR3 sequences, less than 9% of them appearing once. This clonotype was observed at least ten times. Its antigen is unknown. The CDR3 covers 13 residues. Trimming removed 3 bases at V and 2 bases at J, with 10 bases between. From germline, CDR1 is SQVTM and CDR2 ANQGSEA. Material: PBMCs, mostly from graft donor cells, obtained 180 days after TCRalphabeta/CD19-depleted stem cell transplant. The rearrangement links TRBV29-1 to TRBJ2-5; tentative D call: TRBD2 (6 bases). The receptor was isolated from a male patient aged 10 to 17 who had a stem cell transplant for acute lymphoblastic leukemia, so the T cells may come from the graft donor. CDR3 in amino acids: CSVDGDLQETQYF. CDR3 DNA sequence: TGCAGCGTTGACGGGGACTTACAAGAGACCCAGTACTTC.